One sample yielded the 10 T cell receptor beta chains listed below, sequenced in a study of long-term antiretroviral therapy in people with HIV. The run of the v3.0 immunoSEQ assay was at survey level. Clones were sequenced by immunoSEQ multiplex PCR, and TCRdb holds only the in-frame ones, with some missing. The sample includes more than 25,000 clones, 95% to 98% of them seen just once. The sample in question was unsorted PBMCs, obtained 7.6 years after starting antiretroviral therapy. These TCRs come from a man aged 25 to 40 with HIV.

In this sample, this clone turned up once. The chain employs TRBV28 and TRBJ2-6; D uncertain. CDR1 is MDHEN, CDR2 SYDVKM, per germline. The CDR3 runs 12 residues. Trimming removed 6 bases from V and 1 base from J, with 1 base in between. The CDR3 nucleotides read TGTGCCAGCAGATCTGGGGCCAACGTCCTGACTTTC. Translated, it gives CASRSGANVLTF.

The chain couples TRBV6-6 to TRBJ2-5; tentatively, D is TRBD2 (5 bases). The V end was cut by 5 bases, the J end by 2 bases, with 12 bases between. This CDR3 has 14 residues. Germline CDR1 and CDR2: MNHNY and SVGAGI (reference sequence). The CDR3 coding sequence is TGTGCCAGCAGTGAGTCGCCGGGGCAAGAGACCCAGTACTTC. It codes for CASSESPGQETQYF.

J is TRBJ2-2 and V is TRBV30; D is uncertain. The V end was cut by 4 bases, the J end by 4 bases, with 4 bases between. This CDR3 is 11 amino acids long. Germline CDR1 and CDR2: GTSNPN and SVGIG (reference sequence). CDR3 coding DNA: TGTGCCTGGATGAGCACCGGGGAGCTGTTTTTT. This translates into CAWMSTGELFF.

This chain joins TRBV5-8 and TRBJ2-7, with no clear D. This CDR3 has 12 residues. Germline CDR1 SGHTS, CDR2 YDEGEE. V dropped 0 bases and J dropped 2 bases, with 3 bases sitting between them. The CDR3 DNA follows: TGTGCCAGCAGCTTGGGAGCCTACGAGCAGTACTTC. This codes for CASSLGAYEQYF.

The chain couples TRBV19 to TRBJ2-3, with 8 bases lining up with TRBD2. From germline, CDR1 is LNHDA and CDR2 SQIVND (reference sequence). There are 15 residues in the CDR3. Trimming removed 5 bases from V and 4 bases from J; junction bases left unmatched: 8. In nucleotides, the CDR3 is TGTGCCAGTAGTCGGGCGGCGGGAGGTGCAGATACGCAGTATTTT. It encodes CASSRAAGGADTQYF.

The chain joins TRBV12-5 to TRBJ2-2; possibly TRBD2 for D (5 bases). The CDR3 runs to 17 residues. The germline gives CDR1 LGHNT, CDR2 FRNRAP. Trimming removed 0 bases from V and 3 bases from J, with 14 bases in between. This CDR3 is CASGLVLAGRDTGELFF. CDR3 DNA: TGTGCTAGTGGTTTGGTACTGGCGGGTAGGGACACCGGGGAGCTGTTTTTT.

V and J are TRBV14 and TRBJ2-1; 7 bases align to TRBD2. The V gene's germline CDR1 is SGHDN and CDR2 FVKESK. The trim removed 5 bases at V and 4 bases at J, leaving 8 bases unmatched. The CDR3 spans 15 residues. CDR3 coding DNA: TGTGCCAGCAGCGAGGGAGCGGGGATATACAATGAGCAGTTCTTC. Encoded protein: CASSEGAGIYNEQFF.

In its sample, this clone was seen once. The CDR3 DNA is TGTGCCAGCAGCGTAGGCCCGACGGGACCCCTCCACTTT. Its protein product is CASSVGPTGPLHF. V gene TRBV9 combines with J gene TRBJ1-6; D gene ambiguous. Trimming left V 0 bases short and J 12 bases short, with 10 bases between. This CDR3 region has 13 residues. Germline loops: CDR1 SGDLS, CDR2 YYNGEE.

This sequence joins TRBV9 and TRBJ2-7; D is ambiguous. The length of the CDR3 is 13 residues. The germline V gene has CDR1 SGDLS and CDR2 YYNGEE. V lost 3 bases, J lost 7 bases, and 14 bases lay in between. The CDR3 sequence is CASSDPLGREQYF. For the CDR3, the DNA is TGTGCCAGCAGCGATCCCCTCGGGCGGGAGCAGTACTTC.

The V gene is TRBV18, the J gene TRBJ2-1; TRBD2 aligns across 9 bases. The CDR3 extends over 16 amino acids. The V and J ends lost 4 bases and 9 bases, in that order; junction bases with no gene match: 13. Germline-derived CDR1 and CDR2 are KGHSH and LQKENI. DNA for the CDR3: TGTGCCAGCTCACGCCGCGGGGCGGGAGGGCCCATTGAGCAGTTCTTC. Protein sequence: CASSRRGAGGPIEQFF. Combining the CDR3 with reference TRBV18 and TRBJ2-1 gives the whole variable domain NAGVMQNPRHLVRRRGQEARLRCSPMKGHSHVYWYRQLPEEGLKFMVYLQKENIIDESGMPKERFSAEFPKEGPSILRIQQVVRGDSAAYFCASSRRGAGGPIEQFFGPGTRLTVL.